Presented here are 31 T cell receptor beta chains from one specimen sequenced in a study of patients and donors after allogeneic stem cell transplantation. Via MiXCR, TCRdb re-called the RT-PCR reads, giving one row per CDR3 protein. The sample yields some 230,000 distinct CDR3 sequences, roughly an eighth seen once. What was sequenced was blood, either unsorted or a sorted T cell fraction (not recorded which). The receptors stem from a human donor who was either an allogeneic HSCT recipient or a stem cell or donor lymphocyte infusion donor (not recorded which). It is not recorded whose cells these are; they may come from a transplant donor.

This clonotype was detected only a few times. The genes are TRBV24-1 and TRBJ1-5; 7 nucleotides match TRBD1. Germline trimming cut 4 bases from V and 6 bases from J; bases unmatched to any gene: 8. Germline CDR1 KGHDR, CDR2 SFDVKD. This CDR3 is 15 amino acids long. The CDR3 loop reads CATSDSRGDSQPQHF. CDR3 bases: TGTGCCACCAGTGACTCGAGAGGGGACAGTCAGCCCCAGCATTTT.

This sequence joins TRBV21-1 and TRBJ1-1; the table's D call of TRBD1 was not tested on the DNA. TRBV21-1 is flagged as a pseudogene. There are 15 residues in the CDR3. The CDR3: CASSTPGHVNTEAFF. The CDR3 DNA follows: TGTGCCAGCAGCACACCGGGACATGTGAACACTGAAGCTTTCTTT.

This rearrangement joins TRBV2 to TRBJ1-3; unclear D gene. The CDR3 is made up of 13 amino acids. V was pared by 7 bases and J by 2 bases, with 9 bases between. Germline loops: CDR1 SNHLY, CDR2 FYNNEI. The CDR3 sequence is CASNGRTGNTIYF. The CDR3 region has the DNA TGTGCCAGCAACGGGAGAACTGGAAACACCATATATTTT.

The chain recombines TRBV19 with TRBJ2-5; no firm D call. The germline V gene encodes CDR1 LNHDA and CDR2 SQIVND (reference sequence). Trimming shortened V by 5 bases and J by 5 bases, and 12 bases separated the two germline ends. CDR3 length equals 13 residues. The CDR3 loop reads CASSSQPRETQYF. The CDR3 nucleotides are TGTGCCAGTAGTTCCCAGCCCAGGGAGACCCAGTACTTC.

This sequence joins TRBV29-1 and TRBJ2-4; maybe TRBD1 (6 bases). Germline V lookup: CDR1 SQVTM, CDR2 ANQGSEA. CDR3 length: 12 amino acids. Trimming took off 5 bases at V and 6 bases at J, with 11 bases between the two ends. This CDR3 is CSVQGMANIQYF. The CDR3 nucleotides read TGCAGCGTTCAGGGGATGGCAAACATTCAGTACTTC.

This sequence joins TRBV27 and TRBJ2-7; a possible D gene is TRBD1 (6 bases). Germline CDR1 and CDR2: MNHEY and SMNVEV (reference sequence). This CDR3 comprises 11 residues. The V end lost 7 bases, the J end lost 6 bases, and 10 bases lay between the germline ends. The CDR3, as DNA: TGTGCCAGCACCCTAGGGGGCGAGCAGTACTTC. It codes for CASTLGGEQYF.

The CDR3 here is CAWSEIYGYTF. Written as DNA, the CDR3 is TGTGCCTGGAGTGAAATCTATGGCTACACCTTC. The V gene is TRBV30, the J gene TRBJ1-2; D uncertain. CDR1 is GTSNPN and CDR2 is SVGIG in the germline V gene (reference sequence). The CDR3 runs 11 residues. Trimming took 1 base from V and 4 from J, leaving 4 bases between them.

This clonotype showed up just once. The chain carries TRBV6-2 or TRBV6-3 and TRBJ2-3; tentative D call: TRBD1 (6 bases). The CDR3 is 17 residues long. Looked up from germline, CDR1 is MNHEY and CDR2 is SVGEGT. Deletions cut 0 bases from V and 0 bases from J, with 13 bases between. In nucleotides, the CDR3 is TGTGCCAGCAGTTACTCCCCTGGGACAACTAGCACAGATACGCAGTATTTT. Its translation is CASSYSPGTTSTDTQYF.

The chain carries TRBV3-1 and TRBJ1-1, with D hard to call. The CDR3 is made up of 13 amino acids. The V gene lost 5 bases and the J gene lost 5 bases, with 12 bases spanning the gap. Germline loops: CDR1 LGHDT, CDR2 YNNKEL (reference sequence). The CDR3 region is CASSVPTWTEAFF. In DNA form, the CDR3 reads TGTGCCAGCAGCGTACCAACGTGGACTGAAGCTTTCTTT.

The V call is TRBV9, the J call TRBJ2-3; 10 bases line up with TRBD2. This CDR3 is 19 amino acids long. Per germline, CDR1 SGDLS and CDR2 YYNGEE. With V trimmed by 4 bases and J by 1 base, 15 bases remained unmatched. CDR3 in amino acids: CASSPHQSQAGGRTDTQYF. The CDR3 DNA is TGTGCCAGCAGCCCGCACCAATCCCAAGCGGGGGGGCGCACAGATACGCAGTATTTT.

This clonotype was observed at least ten times. The rearrangement joins TRBV7-6 to TRBJ1-1, with D maybe TRBD1 (5 bases). This CDR3 comprises 15 residues. CDR1 and CDR2 from the germline V gene are SGHVS and FNYEAQ. V was cut by 5 bases and J by 1 base, with 14 bases left in between. DNA of the CDR3: TGTGCCAGCAGCCGAAATTTAGGGGCGAACACTGAAGCTTTCTTT. It codes for CASSRNLGANTEAFF.

The chain couples TRBV5-1 to TRBJ1-4, with 7 bases fitting TRBD1. V shed 4 bases and J 5 bases; nucleotides not matched to a gene: 8. The CDR3 has 15 residues. Germline V lookup: CDR1 SGHRS, CDR2 YFSETQ. CDR3 coding DNA: TGCGCCAGCAGCAGAGCCGGGACAGAGAATGAAAAACTGTTTTTT. Translation gives CASSRAGTENEKLFF. The full variable domain, in which reference TRBV5-1 and TRBJ1-4 provide the parts outside the CDR3, is KAGVTQTPRYLIKTRGQQVTLSCSPISGHRSVSWYQQTPGQGLQFLFEYFSETQRNKGNFPGRFSGRQFSNSRSEMNVSTLELGDSALYLCASSRAGTENEKLFFGSGTQLSVL.

This clonotype was seen a handful of times. The chain combines TRBV12-3 or TRBV12-4 with TRBJ2-7; D may be TRBD1 or TRBD2 (5 bases each). The CDR3 is made up of 13 amino acids. V lost 8 bases and J 3 bases, leaving 14 bases between the germline ends. The CDR3 nucleotides read TGTGCCAGCGGGGACGGGTCTAACTACGAGCAGTACTTC. It translates to CASGDGSNYEQYF.

J is TRBJ2-7 and V is TRBV2; D gene uncertain. Per germline, CDR1 SNHLY and CDR2 FYNNEI. V was pared by 3 bases and J by 2 bases, with 5 bases between. The CDR3 is 12 residues long. The CDR3 DNA reads TGTGCCAGCAGTGACCTTACCTACGAGCAGTACTTC. The encoded protein is CASSDLTYEQYF.

The chain links TRBV2 to TRBJ2-7; D perhaps matches TRBD1 (6 bases). The CDR3 has 11 residues. The germline V and J ends were trimmed by 4 bases and 9 bases, with 10 bases remaining between them. The germline V gene encodes CDR1 SNHLY and CDR2 FYNNEI. CDR3 sequence: CASSGEQGQYF. The DNA of the CDR3 is TGTGCCAGCAGTGGGGAACAGGGGCAGTACTTC.

This rearrangement joins TRBV18 to TRBJ2-1; the match to TRBD1 covers 9 bases. Germline CDR1 KGHSH, CDR2 LQKENI. CDR3 size: 15 residues. Trimming cost V 5 bases and J 4 bases; bases outside gene matches: 6. The CDR3 protein is CASSADRGFYNEQFF. For the CDR3, the DNA is TGTGCCAGCTCAGCAGACAGGGGGTTTTACAATGAGCAGTTCTTC.

A word on this clonotype: A much larger clone lies a single base off, so this may be a read error. The chain employs TRBV12-3 or TRBV12-4 and TRBJ2-3; D is perhaps TRBD2 (5 bases). Trimming shortened V by 5 bases and J by 0 bases, and 12 bases separated the two germline ends. CDR3 length: 15 residues. The CDR3 region is CASSVRGGSTDTQYF. In DNA form, the CDR3 reads TGTGCCAGCAGTGTTCGGGGTGGTAGCACAGATACGCAGTATTTT.

This clonotype was counted ten times or more. The J gene is TRBJ1-1, the V gene TRBV11-2; D gene uncertain. Trimming stripped 5 bases from V and 10 bases from J, with 14 bases between. The CDR3 has 12 residues. The germline V gene encodes CDR1 SGHAT and CDR2 FQNNGV. The CDR3 sequence: CASSQNRRGAFF. The CDR3 DNA reads as TGTGCCAGCAGCCAGAACAGACGAGGAGCTTTCTTT. The entire variable domain, with the rest obtained from reference TRBV11-2 and TRBJ1-1, is as follows: EAGVAQSPRYKIIEKRQSVAFWCNPISGHATLYWYQQILGQGPKLLIQFQNNGVVDDSQLPKDRFSAERLKGVDSTLKIQPAKLEDSAVYLCASSQNRRGAFFGQGTRLTVV.

This clonotype was counted at least ten times. The chain links TRBV7-3 to TRBJ2-7; D uncertain. The CDR3 runs 13 residues. Germline V CDR1 and CDR2: SGHTA, FQGTGA. Trimming stripped 3 bases from V and 4 bases from J, with 10 bases between. DNA of the CDR3: TGTGCCAGCAGCTTCTCCCCCGGTTACGAGCAGTACTTC. Translating it yields CASSFSPGYEQYF.

The genes are TRBV5-5 and TRBJ2-3; 8 bases are a match to TRBD2. This CDR3 spans 16 amino acids. V trimming: 2 bases; J trimming: 4 bases; junction bases outside the gene matches: 9. Germline-derived CDR1 and CDR2 are SGHKS and YYEKEE (reference sequence). This chain's CDR3 is CASSFKQAGAADTQYF. CDR3 DNA sequence: TGTGCCAGCAGCTTCAAACAAGCGGGGGCAGCAGATACGCAGTATTTT.

This clonotype was recorded at least ten times. This chain connects TRBV7-8 to TRBJ1-2; 8 bases agree with TRBD1. Germline loops: CDR1 SGHVS, CDR2 FQNEAQ. V trimming: 5 bases; J trimming: 2 bases; junction bases outside the gene matches: 7. The CDR3 has 15 amino acids. CDR3 nucleotide sequence: TGTGCCAGCAGCACCCGGACAGGGCTAAACTATGGCTACACCTTC. Translation gives CASSTRTGLNYGYTF.

This clonotype was found many times. The chain is built from TRBV3-1 and TRBJ1-6; D is unresolved. Germline V CDR1 and CDR2: LGHDT, YNNKEL (reference sequence). This CDR3 has 15 amino acids. Trimming cost V 4 bases and J 9 bases, with 16 bases left between them. CDR3 sequence (DNA): TGTGCCAGCAGCCCTTTGGGCCCCGGCGGTTCACCCCTCCACTTT. Residues: CASSPLGPGGSPLHF.

The V gene is TRBV20-1, the J gene TRBJ2-7; 7 bases are shared with TRBD1. The ends lost 4 bases at V and 2 bases at J; junction bases unmatched: 5. Per germline, CDR1 DFQATT and CDR2 SNEGSKA (reference sequence). This CDR3 has 13 residues. The CDR3: CSAIGQATYEQYF. The CDR3 nucleotides are TGCAGTGCTATAGGACAGGCAACCTACGAGCAGTACTTC.

This rearrangement joins TRBV5-1 to TRBJ1-1; a weak D match, TRBD1 (6 bases). CDR3 length: 12 residues. Germline V CDR1 and CDR2: SGHRS, YFSETQ. V shed 4 bases and J shed 7 bases, with 11 bases lying between them. This CDR3 is CASSRTENEAFF. Written as DNA, the CDR3 is TGCGCCAGCAGCCGGACAGAGAATGAAGCTTTCTTT.

This clonotype was detected only a few times. The DNA of the CDR3 is TGTGCCACCAGTGATAACTCCGGGACAGGGGGCCAGACCCAGTACTTC. The encoded protein is CATSDNSGTGGQTQYF. The chain recombines TRBV24-1 with TRBJ2-5, with 12 bases fitting TRBD1. The CDR3 length is 16 residues. Germline V gives CDR1 KGHDR, CDR2 SFDVKD. The V gene end was trimmed by 3 bases and the J gene end by 6 bases; junction bases not matched to a gene: 7.

The genes are TRBV27 and TRBJ1-1; D is ambiguous. CDR1 and CDR2 (germline): MNHEY, SMNVEV (reference sequence). This CDR3 spans 14 amino acids. The ends were cut back, 4 bases at V and 1 base at J, with 10 bases in the middle. CDR3 coding DNA: TGTGCCAGCAGTTCACGACGGCGGAACACTGAAGCTTTCTTT. Translating it yields CASSSRRRNTEAFF.

This clonotype was detected many times. This chain joins TRBV12-3 or TRBV12-4 and TRBJ2-1; 12 nucleotides match TRBD2. The CDR3 runs to 15 residues. After removal of 3 bases from V and 9 bases from J, the junction contained 6 bases not matched to a gene. The CDR3 loop reads CASSFRTSGMVEQFF. DNA of the CDR3: TGTGCCAGCAGTTTTCGGACTAGCGGGATGGTTGAGCAGTTCTTC.

The V and J genes are TRBV4-2 and TRBJ2-3; 9 bases map to TRBD2. The junction had 14 bases not matched to a gene; V was cut back by 0 bases and J by 4 bases. CDR3 length: 19 residues. Germline CDR1 reads LGHNA; CDR2 reads YNFKEQ. CDR3 bases: TGTGCCAGCAGCCAAGATCGGTTGCGCGGGGGGGCTCAGGCAGATACGCAGTATTTT. As protein: CASSQDRLRGGAQADTQYF.

Ten or more counts support this clonotype. This chain joins TRBV7-2 and TRBJ1-5, with TRBD1 as a possible D gene (6 bases). The CDR3 totals 16 residues. CDR1 and CDR2 (germline): SGHTA, FQGNSA. Trimming shortened V by 5 bases and J by 1 base, and 15 bases separated the two germline ends. This chain's CDR3 is CASSQGGGRSNQPQHF. In nucleotides, the CDR3 is TGTGCCAGCAGCCAAGGTGGGGGGCGGAGCAATCAGCCCCAGCATTTT.

This clonotype was counted a few times. The rearrangement joins TRBV7-3 to TRBJ1-2; 9 bases are a match to TRBD1. Germline lookup yields CDR1 SGHTA and CDR2 FQGTGA. The J segment lost 7 bases and the V segment lost 5 bases, leaving 17 bases of the junction unmatched. This CDR3 is 17 amino acids long. CDR3: CASSRTGGGGVSGGYTF. The CDR3 DNA is TGTGCCAGCAGCCGCACAGGGGGCGGTGGGGTTAGTGGTGGCTACACCTTC.

This clonotype was counted only a few times. The V gene is TRBV11-3, the J gene TRBJ1-5, with D possibly being TRBD1 (5 bases). This CDR3 has 15 residues. Trimming cost V 5 bases and J 5 bases, with 16 bases left between them. Germline-derived CDR1 and CDR2 are SGHNT and YENEEA. CDR3: CASSPGPGVDQPQHF. CDR3 DNA: TGTGCCAGCAGCCCCGGTCCGGGGGTCGATCAGCCCCAGCATTTT.